This TCR beta chain was identified during a study of T cells in Graves' hyperthyroidism and ophthalmopathy. Germline V gene data show CDR1 as SGHRS and CDR2 as YFSETQ. Trimming pared 4 bases from V and 8 bases from J, leaving 10 bases between. CDR3 size: 12 residues. The CDR3 regions of TCR beta were amplified from RNA transcripts. The HTBI primer set drove a first-round RT-PCR of the TCR CDR3. TCRdb analysed the multiplex PCR reads with MiXCR anew, one entry per CDR3 protein. Here the sample spans about 320,000 distinct CDR3 sequences, around 16% being singletons. The TCR originated in a young man with Graves' hyperthyroidism. Sequenced: blood. V usage is TRBV5-1 and J usage is TRBJ2-1, with D unclear. In DNA, the CDR3 is TGCGCCAGCAGCGCTGCGGTCGATGAGCAGTTCTTC. Translated: CASSAAVDEQFF.